This T cell receptor (beta chain) was captured in a study of T cell responses to AZD1222 COVID-19 vaccine. Whole-study results and caveats: No repertoire was sampled before or during the peak T cell response, only after it. Donors skewed white British and female; clonal diversity was possibly underestimated.

Sequencing was performed with immunoSEQ multiplex PCR; in TCRdb, only in-frame clones are kept and a portion is missing. The sample lists under 150,000 clones, around 91% occurring once. To note about this clone: Its specificity is not known.

V gave up 7 bases and J gave up 3 bases; unmatched junction bases: 14. The CDR3 extends over 15 amino acids. CDR1 is SQVTM, CDR2 ANQGSEA, per germline. Specimen: peripheral blood, collected on day 0 of AZD1222 vaccination. The TCR was taken from an adult in good health. This rearrangement joins TRBV29-1 to TRBJ1-2, with 7 bases aligning to TRBD1. DNA of the CDR3: TGCAGCGCCCCACGACCAGGGGGGGAGGACTATGGCTACACCTTC. Translation gives CSAPRPGGEDYGYTF.